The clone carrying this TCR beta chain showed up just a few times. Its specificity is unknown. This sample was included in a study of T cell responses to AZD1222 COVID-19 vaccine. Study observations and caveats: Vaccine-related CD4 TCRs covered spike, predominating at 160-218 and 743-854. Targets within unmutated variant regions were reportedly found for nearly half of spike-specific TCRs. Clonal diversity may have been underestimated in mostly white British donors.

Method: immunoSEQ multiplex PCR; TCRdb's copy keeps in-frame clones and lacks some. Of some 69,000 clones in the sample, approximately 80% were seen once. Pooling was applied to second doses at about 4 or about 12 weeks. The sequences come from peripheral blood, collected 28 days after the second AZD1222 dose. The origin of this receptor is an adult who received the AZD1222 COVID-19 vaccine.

This CDR3 is CASSFLPQGTTYEQYF. The CDR3 DNA reads TGCGCCAGCAGCTTCCTCCCACAGGGGACTACCTACGAGCAGTACTTC. V usage is TRBV5-1 and J usage is TRBJ2-7; either TRBD1 or TRBD2 may fit D (7 bases each). Deletions cut 2 bases from V and 2 bases from J, with 17 bases between. CDR3 size: 16 residues. Germline lookup yields CDR1 SGHRS and CDR2 YFSETQ.